These 20 T cell receptor beta chains came from one sample sequenced in a study of cytomegalovirus exposure and HLA in healthy donors. The PCR ran on 60 Vbeta and 13 Jbeta primers. Profiled with immunoSEQ multiplex PCR; TCRdb holds only in-frame clones, not every one. The listing contains fewer than 75,000 clones. Material for sequencing was PBMCs. The receptors originated from a boy younger than 18 in good health and CMV-seronegative.

The genes are TRBV30 and TRBJ1-3; no firm D call. V shed 2 bases and J shed 7 bases, with 9 bases lying between them. Germline CDR1 is GTSNPN and CDR2 is SVGIG (reference sequence). The CDR3 consists of 12 residues. CDR3 DNA: TGTGCCTGGAGTACAACGGAGAACACCATATATTTT. Its translation is CAWSTTENTIYF.

J is TRBJ2-7 and V is TRBV6-6; possible D gene TRBD1, 6 bases. Trimming removed 6 bases from V and 0 bases from J, with 15 bases in between. The CDR3 is made up of 15 amino acids. The V gene's germline CDR1 is MNHNY and CDR2 SVGAGI (reference sequence). CDR3 coding DNA: TGTGCCAGCAGCCCCGACAGGATGAGCTCCTACGAGCAGTACTTC. Residues: CASSPDRMSSYEQYF.

The genes are TRBV27 and TRBJ2-5, with 12 bases lining up with TRBD2. The germline V gene encodes CDR1 MNHEY and CDR2 SMNVEV (reference sequence). The CDR3 extends over 13 amino acids. The V gene end was trimmed by 8 bases and the J gene end by 2 bases; junction bases not matched to a gene: 0. CDR3 residues: CASGLAGQETQYF. For the CDR3, the DNA is TGTGCCAGCGGACTAGCGGGACAAGAGACCCAGTACTTC.

The chain combines TRBV30 with TRBJ1-2; possibly TRBD1 for D (5 bases). This CDR3 has 12 amino acids. Germline-derived CDR1 and CDR2 are GTSNPN and SVGIG (reference sequence). V was cut by 4 bases and J by 10 bases, with 16 bases left in between. This CDR3 is CAWTLAGNDYTF. The CDR3 DNA follows: TGTGCCTGGACATTGGCAGGGAATGACTACACCTTC.

The chain uses TRBV15 and TRBJ1-3; 9 bases are shared with TRBD1. This CDR3 contains 17 residues. Germline CDR1 and CDR2: LNHNV and YYDKDF (reference sequence). V was clipped by 11 bases and J by 0 bases; unmatched bases: 14. The CDR3 nucleotides read TGTGCCTCCTTAAAACCGGGACAGGGTTCCTCTGGAAACACCATATATTTT. It codes for CASLKPGQGSSGNTIYF.

This chain uses TRBV9 with TRBJ1-2, with 8 bases that match TRBD1. Germline CDR1 and CDR2: SGDLS and YYNGEE. The V gene end was trimmed by 0 bases and the J gene end by 8 bases; junction bases not matched to a gene: 3. The CDR3 consists of 13 residues. CDR3 loop: CASSVVSGGGYTF. DNA for the CDR3: TGTGCCAGCAGCGTAGTGTCAGGGGGCGGCTACACCTTC.

The chain is built from TRBV7-3 and TRBJ1-5; a possible D gene is TRBD1 (6 bases). This CDR3 contains 17 residues. Between the trimmed V and J ends, which lost 5 bases and 0 bases, there was a span of 17 bases. The germline V gene encodes CDR1 SGHTA and CDR2 FQGTGA. In DNA, the CDR3 is TGTGCCAGCAGCCCAAATATTGGACAGTTTAGCAATCAGCCCCAGCATTTT. Protein product: CASSPNIGQFSNQPQHF.

The genes are TRBV19 and TRBJ1-2, with D hard to call. The length of the CDR3 is 15 residues. Germline lookup yields CDR1 LNHDA and CDR2 SQIVND (reference sequence). V lost 6 bases, J lost 1 base, and 15 bases lay in between. The CDR3 region is CASSFPRVDNYGYTF. CDR3 coding DNA: TGTGCCAGTAGCTTCCCGCGGGTGGATAACTATGGCTACACCTTC.

The V gene is TRBV7-9, the J gene TRBJ2-7, with 13 bases that match TRBD2. After removal of 5 bases from V and 5 bases from J, the junction contained 9 bases not matched to a gene. CDR1 and CDR2 (germline): SEHNR, FQNEAQ (reference sequence). The CDR3 has 16 amino acids. The CDR3 region is CASSRTSGSWDNEQYF. The DNA for the CDR3 is TGTGCCAGCAGCCGGACTAGCGGGAGCTGGGACAACGAGCAGTACTTC.

The chain recombines TRBV6-5 with TRBJ1-5, with TRBD1 matching 7 bases. From germline, CDR1 is MNHEY and CDR2 SVGAGI. The junction had 6 bases not matched to a gene; V was cut back by 6 bases and J by 4 bases. CDR3 length: 14 amino acids. The CDR3 DNA follows: TGTGCCAGCAGACAGGGGCGCGGGAATCAGCCCCAGCATTTT. Protein sequence: CASRQGRGNQPQHF.

V gene TRBV18 combines with J gene TRBJ1-1; the D gene is possibly TRBD1 (5 bases). Trimming removed 1 base at V and 8 bases at J, with 8 bases between. CDR1 and CDR2 (germline): KGHSH, LQKENI. There are 12 residues in the CDR3. The CDR3 nucleotides read TGTGCCAGCTCACCACGGGCAGGGGAAGCTTTCTTT. This gives the protein CASSPRAGEAFF. The variable domain in full, completed from reference TRBV18 and TRBJ1-1, reads NAGVMQNPRHLVRRRGQEARLRCSPMKGHSHVYWYRQLPEEGLKFMVYLQKENIIDESGMPKERFSAEFPKEGPSILRIQQVVRGDSAAYFCASSPRAGEAFFGQGTRLTVV.

The V gene is TRBV2, the J gene TRBJ1-2; D perhaps matches TRBD1 (5 bases). V lost 5 bases to trimming and J lost 2 bases, with 18 bases between them. The V gene's germline CDR1 is SNHLY and CDR2 FYNNEI. CDR3 length: 16 residues. CDR3 region: CASSQRDSGTNYGYTF. In DNA form, the CDR3 reads TGTGCCAGCAGTCAACGAGACAGCGGGACCAACTATGGCTACACCTTC.

The chain employs TRBV4-3 and TRBJ2-2, with D perhaps TRBD1 (6 bases). V was clipped by 4 bases and J by 1 base, with 7 bases between them. CDR3 size: 14 residues. From germline, CDR1 is LGHNA and CDR2 YSLEER. The CDR3 is CASSPTGNTGELFF. DNA of the CDR3: TGCGCCAGCAGCCCGACAGGGAACACCGGGGAGCTGTTTTTT.

V and J are TRBV4-2 and TRBJ2-7, with a possible D match to TRBD1 (7 bases). Germline V CDR1 and CDR2: LGHNA, YNFKEQ. V shed 5 bases and J shed 7 bases, with 15 bases lying between them. The CDR3 contains 13 residues. CDR3 coding DNA: TGTGCCAGCAGCGTCGACAGGGCGGGGGAGCAGTACTTC. Its protein product is CASSVDRAGEQYF.

The chain couples TRBV30 to TRBJ1-2; 10 positions agree with TRBD1. The CDR3 spans 16 residues. V lost 3 bases and J lost 4; bases outside the gene matches: 11. Germline CDR1 reads GTSNPN; CDR2 reads SVGIG (reference sequence). The CDR3 spells CAWSPRDRGGGYGYTF. DNA of the CDR3: TGTGCCTGGAGCCCTCGGGACAGGGGAGGGGGCTATGGCTACACCTTC.

The chain has TRBV5-6 and TRBJ1-2, with TRBD1 identical over 8 bases. V gave up 4 bases and J gave up 0 bases; unmatched junction bases: 8. Per germline, CDR1 SGHDT and CDR2 YYEEEE. There are 16 residues in the CDR3. CDR3 protein: CASSGSRGRPNYGYTF. The CDR3 DNA follows: TGTGCCAGCAGCGGCAGCAGGGGGCGACCTAACTATGGCTACACCTTC.

The chain is built from TRBV5-1 and TRBJ2-7, with 9 bases matching TRBD1. Unmatched junction bases numbered 12, after V lost 4 bases and J lost 4 bases. The V gene's germline CDR1 is SGHRS and CDR2 YFSETQ. This CDR3 has 16 amino acids. The CDR3 sequence is CASSEDLTGGGYEQYF. The CDR3 bases are TGCGCCAGCAGCGAGGACCTTACAGGGGGCGGGTACGAGCAGTACTTC. The entire variable domain, with the rest obtained from reference TRBV5-1 and TRBJ2-7, is as follows: KAGVTQTPRYLIKTRGQQVTLSCSPISGHRSVSWYQQTPGQGLQFLFEYFSETQRNKGNFPGRFSGRQFSNSRSEMNVSTLELGDSALYLCASSEDLTGGGYEQYFGPGTRLTVT.

The chain recombines TRBV5-1 with TRBJ1-2; TRBD1 agrees at 10 bases. From germline, CDR1 is SGHRS and CDR2 YFSETQ. V was clipped by 4 bases and J by 5 bases; unmatched bases: 11. The CDR3 spans 16 residues. The CDR3 region has the DNA TGCGCCAGCAGCCCCGGGACTGGGGGACAGGGGTATGGCTACACCTTC. It translates to CASSPGTGGQGYGYTF.

This chain connects TRBV29-1 to TRBJ2-3; 7 bases agree with TRBD1. CDR1 and CDR2 from the germline V gene are SQVTM and ANQGSEA. This CDR3 has 13 residues. The J segment lost 0 bases and the V segment lost 5 bases, leaving 2 bases of the junction unmatched. The chain's CDR3 is CSVRDRSTDTQYF. Here the CDR3 DNA reads TGCAGCGTTCGGGACAGAAGCACAGATACGCAGTATTTT.

J is TRBJ2-3 and V is TRBV30, with 10 bases lining up with TRBD1. This CDR3 has 14 residues. V lost 7 bases and J lost 0; bases outside the gene matches: 4. Germline V gives CDR1 GTSNPN, CDR2 SVGIG (reference sequence). CDR3 coding DNA: TGTGCCTCTCCGGGACAGGGGAGCACAGATACGCAGTATTTT. Amino acid sequence: CASPGQGSTDTQYF.